One sample yielded the 21 T cell receptor beta chains listed below, sequenced in a study of regulatory T cells in long-lasting Graves disease. Arm-PCR with iRepertoire HTBI primers amplified the CDR3 regions for these TCR beta libraries. MiXCR, applied by TCRdb to the multiplex PCR reads, yields one record per CDR3 protein. The sample carries around 460,000 distinct CDR3 sequences, 22% recorded once. The time point: persistent/refractory GD, antithyroid drugs over 5 years with positive TRAb. There was RNA extracted from PBMCs, and the TCR library was made from it. The sequenced sample was peripheral blood mononuclear cells (PBMCs), obtained when the disease was refractory, from a patient treated with antithyroid drugs. These receptors came from a female donor with Graves disease.

The chain joins TRBV7-8 to TRBJ2-7; tentatively, D is TRBD2 (5 bases). Per the germline V gene, CDR1 is SGHVS and CDR2 is FQNEAQ. The length of the CDR3 is 15 residues. Deletions cut 5 bases from V and 2 bases from J, with 16 bases between. The CDR3 coding sequence is TGTGCCAGCAGCGGACGACCTAGCTTCACCTACGAGCAGTACTTC. Translation: CASSGRPSFTYEQYF.

This clonotype was recorded a few times. The chain carries TRBV12-3 or TRBV12-4 and TRBJ1-2; 8 bases fit TRBD1. The CDR3 runs 14 residues. V shed 5 bases and J 4 bases; nucleotides not matched to a gene: 6. The CDR3 sequence is CASSPATGAYGYTF. CDR3 bases: TGTGCCAGCAGTCCCGCGACAGGGGCCTATGGCTACACCTTC.

This clonotype was seen repeatedly, ten times or more. V usage is TRBV27 and J usage is TRBJ1-6, with D unclear. With 6 bases removed from V and 5 bases from J, the gap between germline ends came to 11 bases. The CDR3 is 14 amino acids. Germline V lookup: CDR1 MNHEY, CDR2 SMNVEV (reference sequence). The CDR3 bases are TGTGCCAGCAGCTTAGGGAGGGATAATTCACCCCTCCACTTT. Its protein product is CASSLGRDNSPLHF.

There are many counts of this clonotype. The rearrangement links TRBV10-3 to TRBJ1-1; 11 positions match TRBD1. This CDR3 comprises 14 residues. CDR1 is ENHRY, CDR2 SYGVKD, per germline. J was trimmed by 5 bases and V by 5 bases; bases with no gene match: 4. The CDR3 bases are TGTGCCATCAGTTCGGGACAGGGGGTGACTGAAGCTTTCTTT. Translation gives CAISSGQGVTEAFF.

This clonotype was counted many times. This chain connects TRBV7-2 to TRBJ2-5; TRBD2 is a possible D gene (6 bases). Germline values: CDR1 SGHTA, CDR2 FQGNSA. V was trimmed by 0 bases and J by 9 bases, leaving 17 bases between them. CDR3 length: 15 amino acids. CDR3 region: CASSLAGSGVSAQYF. The CDR3 DNA reads TGTGCCAGCAGCTTAGCGGGTAGCGGCGTATCGGCCCAGTACTTC.

This clonotype was seen a few times. The junction shows a germline mismatch at one end, possibly a read error. The gene calls are TRBV5-5 and TRBJ2-2, with 9 nucleotides matching TRBD1. Germline CDR1 reads SGHKS; CDR2 reads YYEKEE (reference sequence). CDR3 length: 18 residues. CDR3 in amino acids: CASSTGTGPLRNTGEPFF. The CDR3 region has the DNA TGTGCCAGCAGTACCGGGACAGGGCCGTTAAGGAACACCGGGGAGCCGTTTTTT. Looking up the rest from reference TRBV5-5 and TRBJ2-2 gives the full variable domain: DAGVTQSPTHLIKTRGQQVTLRCSPISGHKSVSWYQQVLGQGPQFIFQYYEKEERGRGNFPDRFSARQFPNYSSELNVNALLLGDSALYLCASSTGTGPLRNTGEPFFGEGSRLTVL.

This clonotype came up many times. The rearrangement links TRBV5-1 to TRBJ1-5; possible D gene TRBD1, 6 bases. V lost 3 bases, J lost 2 bases, and 9 bases lay in between. Germline V lookup: CDR1 SGHRS, CDR2 YFSETQ. The CDR3 extends over 14 amino acids. CDR3 DNA sequence: TGCGCCAGCAGCTCCGCAGGGGGCAATCAGCCCCAGCATTTT. This encodes CASSSAGGNQPQHF.

The chain links TRBV30 to TRBJ1-1, with D unresolved. Germline lookup yields CDR1 GTSNPN and CDR2 SVGIG (reference sequence). The ends were cut back, 2 bases at V and 7 bases at J, with 8 bases in the middle. This CDR3 spans 11 amino acids. The CDR3 DNA sequence: TGTGCCTGGAGTAAATACAGTGAAGCTTTCTTT. Translation gives CAWSKYSEAFF.

This clonotype came up many times. The rearrangement links TRBV28 to TRBJ1-3; 7 nucleotides agree with TRBD1. V shed 5 bases and J 3 bases; nucleotides not matched to a gene: 4. The CDR3 has 14 residues. Per the germline V gene, CDR1 is MDHEN and CDR2 is SYDVKM. CDR3 amino acids: CASSQGTDGNTIYF. CDR3 DNA sequence: TGTGCCAGCAGTCAGGGGACAGATGGAAACACCATATATTTT. The whole variable domain, filled in from reference TRBV28 and TRBJ1-3, reads DVKVTQSSRYLVKRTGEKVFLECVQDMDHENMFWYRQDPGLGLRLIYFSYDVKMKEKGDIPEGYSVSREKKERFSLILESASTNQTSMYLCASSQGTDGNTIYFGEGSWLTVV.

This CDR3 is CASRAPGLAGGGANVLTF. The CDR3 DNA reads as TGTGCCAGCAGGGCACCGGGACTAGCGGGCGGTGGGGCCAACGTCCTGACTTTC. The rearrangement links TRBV6-1 to TRBJ2-6, with TRBD2 matching over 12 bases. The V gene's germline CDR1 is MNHNS and CDR2 SASEGT. The CDR3 spans 18 residues. Germline trimming cut 6 bases from V and 3 bases from J; bases unmatched to any gene: 9.

The chain recombines TRBV28 with TRBJ2-5; possibly TRBD1 or TRBD2 for D (6 bases each). Germline CDR1 reads MDHEN; CDR2 reads SYDVKM. The length of the CDR3 is 14 residues. V was cut by 6 bases and J by 7 bases, with 18 bases left in between. CDR3 nucleotides: TGTGCCAGCAGGCCGGGGGCGGATCAGGGGACCCAGTACTTC. Translated, it gives CASRPGADQGTQYF. Using reference TRBV28 and TRBJ2-5 for the parts outside the CDR3, the full variable domain is DVKVTQSSRYLVKRTGEKVFLECVQDMDHENMFWYRQDPGLGLRLIYFSYDVKMKEKGDIPEGYSVSREKKERFSLILESASTNQTSMYLCASRPGADQGTQYFGPGTRLLVL.

This clonotype was seen a few times. The V gene is TRBV2, the J gene TRBJ1-1; D call uncertain. V lost 6 bases, J lost 6 bases, and 8 bases lay in between. Germline V gene lookup returns CDR1 SNHLY and CDR2 FYNNEI. The CDR3 sequence is 11 residues long. The chain's CDR3 is CASRKTPEAFF. CDR3 sequence (DNA): TGTGCCAGCAGGAAGACACCTGAAGCTTTCTTT.

Comments on this clonotype: Given a much more abundant clone one base away, this may be a read error. The chain employs TRBV28 and TRBJ1-4; TRBD1 is a possible D gene (6 bases). Germline CDR1 reads MDHEN; CDR2 reads SYDVKM. The CDR3 has 20 amino acids. CDR3 nucleotides: TGTGCCAGCAGTTTATCGAATTGGGTGGGACAAAGGAGAGCTAATGAAAAACTGTCTTTT. As protein: CASSLSNWVGQRRANEKLSF.

The chain carries TRBV20-1 and TRBJ1-6; no clear D gene. CDR3 length: 16 amino acids. The V end was cut by 1 base, the J end by 0 bases, with 10 bases between. The germline CDR1 and CDR2 sequences are DFQATT and SNEGSKA (reference sequence). The CDR3 protein is CSARVKGSSYNSPLHF. CDR3 in DNA: TGCAGTGCTAGAGTGAAGGGAAGCTCCTATAATTCACCCCTCCACTTT.

This clonotype came up many times. V is TRBV6-1 and J is TRBJ1-1; 7 bases map to TRBD1. There are 15 residues in the CDR3. Germline V gene data show CDR1 as MNHNS and CDR2 as SASEGT. With 0 bases clipped from V and 2 bases from J, the junction kept 3 bases outside the gene matches. CDR3 sequence (DNA): TGTGCCAGCAGTGAAGCGACAGGGATAAACACTGAAGCTTTCTTT. It translates to CASSEATGINTEAFF.

This clonotype was seen at least ten times. As DNA, the CDR3 is TGTGCCAGCAGCTTAGCGCCGGGGGGGGGCGTAGAGACCCAGTACTTC. Protein: CASSLAPGGGVETQYF. The rearrangement links TRBV7-6 to TRBJ2-5; 8 positions match TRBD2. CDR1 and CDR2 from the germline V gene are SGHVS and FNYEAQ. After removal of 0 bases from V and 4 bases from J, the junction contained 7 bases not matched to a gene. This CDR3 comprises 16 residues.

As regards this clonotype: A much more abundant neighbour one base away suggests this may be a read error. The chain is built from TRBV24-1 and TRBJ2-7; 8 bases are a match to TRBD2. The CDR3 consists of 13 residues. CDR1 is KGHDR, CDR2 SFDVKD, per germline. In DNA, the CDR3 is TGTGCCGCCAGTGACGGGACTAGCTACGAGCAGTACTTC. Its protein is CAASDGTSYEQYF.

A few counts support this clonotype. J is TRBJ1-1 and V is TRBV6-5, with D possibly matching TRBD1 (5 bases). V was clipped by 2 bases and J by 4 bases, with 14 bases between them. This CDR3 is built from 15 residues. Looked up from germline, CDR1 is MNHEY and CDR2 is SVGAGI. The CDR3: CASSYGTWGGTEAFF. For the CDR3, the DNA is TGTGCCAGCAGTTACGGCACCTGGGGGGGCACTGAAGCTTTCTTT.

This clonotype appeared many times. The V and J genes are TRBV6-5 and TRBJ1-1; no reliable D call. V lost 2 bases, J lost 2 bases, and 9 bases lay in between. The germline V gene encodes CDR1 MNHEY and CDR2 SVGAGI. This CDR3 contains 14 residues. CDR3 residues: CASSYIQQNTEAFF. Here the CDR3 DNA reads TGTGCCAGCAGTTACATCCAGCAAAACACTGAAGCTTTCTTT.

This chain joins TRBV2 and TRBJ2-3, with D perhaps TRBD2 (6 bases). The germline V and J ends were trimmed by 8 bases and 9 bases, with 21 bases remaining between them. CDR3 length: 14 residues. In germline, CDR1 is SNHLY, CDR2 FYNNEI. CDR3 protein: CASESGYPRRTQYF. CDR3 bases: TGTGCCAGCGAGAGCGGGTACCCTCGGCGAACGCAGTATTTT.

This clonotype was observed at least ten times. This sequence joins TRBV28 and TRBJ1-4, with 8 bases matching TRBD1. CDR3 length: 16 residues. The germline V gene encodes CDR1 MDHEN and CDR2 SYDVKM. V shed 6 bases and J 2 bases; nucleotides not matched to a gene: 8. CDR3 sequence (DNA): TGTGCCAGCAGCCCGACAGGGGATGGGACTAATGAAAAACTGTTTTTT. Protein sequence: CASSPTGDGTNEKLFF.